The T cell receptor beta chain under discussion was sequenced for a study of cytotoxic CD8 clonotypes in ibrutinib-treated CLL. Study-wide findings and caveats: Public clonotypes were seen rarely and were contracted or stable on treatment. Clonality (at baseline) was higher than in age-matched healthy donors and tracked circulating CD8+ T-cell counts.

Sequencing was designed to attain a depth spanning 1 in 200,000 to 1 in 1 million T cells. Sequencing was performed with immunoSEQ multiplex PCR; in TCRdb, only in-frame clones are kept and a portion is missing. The sample has some 350,000 clones; roughly 71% are singletons. In the case of this clone: Its antigen remains unidentified.

The V end was cut by 3 bases, the J end by 0 bases, with 12 bases between. CDR1 is MGHRA and CDR2 is YSYEKL in the germline V gene. The CDR3 totals 16 residues. The sequence derives from a human donor with chronic lymphocytic leukemia. The sample here was PBMCs, taken after 36 months of ibrutinib treatment. The rearrangement joins TRBV4-1 to TRBJ1-5; tentative D call: TRBD1 (5 bases). As DNA, the CDR3 is TGCGCCAGCAGCCAGCAAATCAGGGTTAGCAATCAGCCCCAGCATTTT. Translated, it gives CASSQQIRVSNQPQHF.